The rows below give T cell receptor beta chains drawn from one sample of a study of T cell responses to AZD1222 COVID-19 vaccine. Here immunoSEQ multiplex PCR was the method, and the copy in TCRdb shows in-frame clones only, minus some. The table records around 270,000 clones, about 94% of them present only once. The sample in question was peripheral blood, obtained 28 days after the second AZD1222 dose. The receptors here all came from an adult who received the AZD1222 COVID-19 vaccine. CDR3s include the opening cysteine and the closing phenylalanine or tryptophan. A D gene is named only where the DNA matches it firmly. Size is omitted from some rows. Given values are once, few, many or a class for expanded clones.

abundance	d_gene	j_gene	v_gene	CDR3aa	CDR3nt
.	.	TRBJ1-6	TRBV13	CASRGFNSPLHF	TGTGCCAGCAGGGGATTCAATTCACCCCTCCACTTT
.	TRBD1	TRBJ1-5	TRBV9	CASSASGTGDQPQHF	TGTGCCAGCAGCGCTTCCGGGACAGGTGATCAGCCCCAGCATTTT
.	TRBD1	TRBJ2-1	TRBV6-5	CATGRDRAYNEQFF	TGTGCCACCGGCCGGGACAGGGCCTACAATGAGCAGTTCTTC
.	.	TRBJ1-6	TRBV19	CASSIGQLNNSPLHF	TGTGCCAGTAGTATTGGACAGCTCAATAATTCACCCCTCCACTTT
.	.	TRBJ1-4	TRBV5-6	CASSFAATNEKLFF	TGTGCCAGCAGCTTCGCGGCAACTAATGAAAAACTGTTTTTT
.	TRBD2	TRBJ2-2	TRBV9	CASSVVSSGTRTGELFF	TGTGCCAGCAGCGTAGTTTCTAGCGGGACCCGGACCGGGGAGCTGTTTTTT
.	TRBD2	TRBJ2-1	TRBV7-2	CASSLGTSGSQFF	TGTGCCAGCAGCCTCGGGACTAGCGGATCTCAGTTCTTC
.	TRBD2	TRBJ2-1	TRBV11-1	CASSSLAGGPYNEQFF	TGTGCCAGCAGCTCGCTAGCGGGAGGGCCCTACAATGAGCAGTTCTTC
.	.	TRBJ2-7	TRBV5-6	CASSGDYEQYF	TGTGCCAGCAGTGGTGACTACGAGCAGTACTTC
.	.	TRBJ2-7	TRBV18	CASSHTGYEQYF	TGTGCCAGCTCACATACCGGCTACGAGCAGTACTTC
.	.	TRBJ1-1	TRBV7-8	CASSHGTRAEAFF	TGTGCCAGCAGCCACGGGACCAGGGCTGAAGCTTTCTTT
.	TRBD2	TRBJ2-1	TRBV6-2/TRBV6-3	CASSYPLAGARYNEQFF	TGTGCCAGCAGTTACCCATTAGCGGGAGCAAGGTACAATGAGCAGTTCTTC
.	TRBD1	TRBJ2-2	TRBV5-4	CASSLKTGDVGELFF	TGTGCCAGCAGCTTGAAAACAGGGGATGTCGGGGAGCTGTTTTTT
.	TRBD1	TRBJ1-1	TRBV7-9	CASSLARPGQGANTEAFF	TGTGCCAGCAGCTTAGCGCGACCGGGACAGGGGGCGAACACTGAAGCTTTCTTT
once	.	TRBJ1-1	TRBV7-9	CASSLGGLGTEAFF	TGTGCCAGCAGCTTAGGGGGGCTTGGGACTGAAGCTTTCTTT
.	.	TRBJ1-6	TRBV11-2	CASSLGQNNSPLHF	TGTGCCAGCAGCTTAGGGCAGAATAATTCACCCCTCCACTTT
.	.	TRBJ1-1	TRBV19	CASSRGALIGGMNTEAFF	TGTGCCAGTAGCAGAGGGGCCCTAATTGGGGGAATGAACACTGAAGCTTTCTTT
.	.	TRBJ1-1	TRBV5-1	CASSFSPGSDAEAFF	TGCGCCAGCAGCTTCTCACCGGGGTCGGACGCTGAAGCTTTCTTT
.	.	TRBJ2-1	TRBV27	CASSSSSYNEQFF	TGTGCCAGCAGTTCCAGCTCCTACAATGAGCAGTTCTTC
.	TRBD1	TRBJ2-7	TRBV19	CASSMGQGSYEQYF	TGTGCCAGTAGTATGGGACAGGGGTCTTACGAGCAGTACTTC
.	.	TRBJ2-7	TRBV4-2	CASSQALRANEQYF	TGTGCCAGCAGCCAAGCTCTCAGGGCTAACGAGCAGTACTTC
.	TRBD1	TRBJ2-3	TRBV5-1	CASSLAGTGGTDTQYF	TGCGCCAGCAGCTTGGCCGGGACAGGGGGCACAGATACGCAGTATTTT
.	.	TRBJ1-3	TRBV5-6	CASSAQGSGNTIYF	TGTGCCAGCAGCGCGCAGGGCAGTGGAAACACCATATATTTT
.	.	TRBJ2-7	TRBV7-2	CASSLRAEYYEQYF	TGTGCCAGCAGCTTAAGGGCAGAATACTACGAGCAGTACTTC
.	TRBD1	TRBJ1-4	TRBV10-1	CASSRDRSGELFF	TGCGCCAGCAGCCGGGACAGGTCAGGAGAACTGTTTTTT
.	.	TRBJ2-1	TRBV7-9	CASSLLRESSYNEQFF	TGTGCCAGCAGCTTACTTCGGGAGAGCTCCTACAATGAGCAGTTCTTC
.	TRBD1	TRBJ2-1	TRBV11-1	CASSLKGQGHHEQFF	TGTGCCAGCAGCTTAAAGGGACAGGGGCATCATGAGCAGTTCTTC
.	.	TRBJ1-5	TRBV5-5	CASSLMADSNQPQHF	TGTGCCAGCAGCTTAATGGCAGATAGCAATCAGCCCCAGCATTTT
.	.	TRBJ2-6	TRBV5-6	CASSVRDAGANVLTF	TGTGCCAGCAGCGTCCGGGACGCTGGGGCCAACGTCCTGACTTTC
.	.	TRBJ2-6	TRBV28	CASSLNRDSRRGLTF	TGTGCCAGCAGTTTAAACCGGGACTCGAGACGTGGGTTGACTTTC
.	TRBD2	TRBJ2-5	TRBV5-1	CASSLGGGYQETQYF	TGCGCCAGCAGCTTGGGCGGGGGGTACCAAGAGACCCAGTACTTC
.	.	TRBJ1-2	TRBV19	CASSIDPEYGYTF	TGTGCCAGTAGTATAGATCCCGAGTATGGCTACACCTTC
.	.	TRBJ2-6	TRBV5-8	CASSLQGPHSSGANVLTF	TGTGCCAGCAGCCTACAAGGGCCCCATAGCTCTGGGGCCAACGTCCTGACTTTC
.	.	TRBJ1-5	TRBV5-8	CASSSGTTVDSNQPQHF	TGTGCCAGCAGCTCCGGGACCACCGTCGATAGCAATCAGCCCCAGCATTTT
.	.	TRBJ2-1	TRBV25-1	CASSENLGMFF	TGTGCCAGCAGTGAAAACTTAGGGATGTTCTTC
.	.	TRBJ2-7	TRBV5-4	CASSLGRGGQKSSYEQYF	TGTGCCAGCAGCTTGGGTAGAGGGGGGCAAAAAAGCTCCTACGAGCAGTACTTC
.	.	TRBJ2-5	TRBV9	CASSVEGGETQYF	TGTGCCAGCAGCGTAGAAGGGGGAGAGACCCAGTACTTC
.	.	TRBJ2-3	TRBV14	CASSQDGGLASDTQYF	TGTGCCAGCAGCCAAGATGGGGGGCTAGCATCAGATACGCAGTATTTT
.	.	TRBJ1-5	TRBV2	CASSDRASNQPQHF	TGTGCCAGCAGTGACAGGGCAAGCAATCAGCCCCAGCATTTT
.	.	TRBJ1-1	TRBV4-1	CASSLEGGHMNTEAFF	TGCGCCAGCAGCCTAGAGGGGGGACACATGAACACTGAAGCTTTCTTT
.	TRBD2	TRBJ2-7	TRBV2	CASSGTRGEQYF	TGTGCCAGCAGTGGGACTAGGGGCGAGCAGTACTTC
.	.	TRBJ2-4	TRBV11-2	CASSLVSWNIQYF	TGTGCCAGCAGCTTAGTATCTTGGAACATTCAGTACTTC
few	.	TRBJ2-5	TRBV20-1	CSALTRETQYF	TGCAGTGCCCTGACTAGGGAGACCCAGTACTTC
few	TRBD1	TRBJ2-7	TRBV6-5	CATADRAPREQYF	TGTGCCACTGCGGACAGGGCTCCGCGGGAGCAGTACTTC
.	.	TRBJ2-7	TRBV3-1/TRBV3-2	CASSRGGREQYF	TGTGCCAGCAGCCGGGGGGGCCGGGAGCAGTACTTC
.	.	TRBJ2-7	TRBV28	CASIGASSSYEQYF	TGTGCCAGCATTGGGGCTTCTAGCTCCTACGAGCAGTACTTC
.	TRBD2	TRBJ2-7	TRBV28	CASSSSSGLSYEQYF	TGTGCCAGCAGTTCCTCTAGCGGGCTCTCCTACGAGCAGTACTTC